The 32 T cell receptor beta chains below all came from one sample that was sequenced in a study of blood T cell repertoires in COVID-19. Some clones are missing from TCRdb's copy, which holds only in-frame ones; the method was immunoSEQ multiplex PCR. The data contain approximately 200,000 clones, 84% of them seen just once; the ten biggest clones take up less than 2.5%. Sequencing used peripheral blood. The receptors come from a woman aged 60-75 years with acute or convalescent COVID-19.

The chain carries TRBV6-5 and TRBJ1-1, with a possible D match to TRBD1 (6 bases). Between the trimmed V and J ends, which lost 6 bases and 4 bases, there was a span of 18 bases. The length of the CDR3 is 15 residues. The germline V gene has CDR1 MNHEY and CDR2 SVGAGI. The CDR3 coding sequence is TGTGCCAGCAGCCGTTTTTGGGACATCTTCACTGAAGCTTTCTTT. Its translation: CASSRFWDIFTEAFF.

This clone came up once. This chain connects TRBV30 to TRBJ1-4; D is uncertain. Trimming pared 7 bases from V and 3 bases from J, leaving 15 bases between. The V gene's germline CDR1 is GTSNPN and CDR2 SVGIG (reference sequence). The CDR3 extends over 14 amino acids. The CDR3 DNA sequence: TGTGCCTCCAGGCGGGGAAGGTCTAATGAAAAACTGTTTTTT. This encodes CASRRGRSNEKLFF.

The chain employs TRBV11-3 and TRBJ2-3; a possible D gene is TRBD2 (6 bases). Trimming pared 2 bases from V and 1 base from J, leaving 10 bases between. The CDR3 is 15 amino acids. Germline V gives CDR1 SGHNT, CDR2 YENEEA. CDR3 bases: TGTGCCAGCAGCTTAAGCCCGGGGGGCACAGATACGCAGTATTTT. This sequence encodes CASSLSPGGTDTQYF.

This chain connects TRBV4-3 to TRBJ1-4, with unresolved D. The CDR3 contains 17 residues. V was trimmed by 0 bases and J by 7 bases, leaving 18 bases between them. Germline V gene lookup returns CDR1 LGHNA and CDR2 YSLEER. CDR3 residues: CASSQDRVGPMVEKLFF. CDR3 nucleotide sequence: TGCGCCAGCAGCCAAGATCGGGTAGGCCCAATGGTTGAAAAACTGTTTTTT.

This chain connects TRBV4-1 to TRBJ1-1, with TRBD1 as a possible D gene (5 bases). V was cut by 0 bases and J by 5 bases, with 10 bases left in between. The CDR3 spans 14 residues. CDR1 and CDR2 from the germline V gene are MGHRA and YSYEKL. The CDR3 is CASSQDTGRTEAFF. For the CDR3, the DNA is TGCGCCAGCAGCCAAGATACAGGTCGAACTGAAGCTTTCTTT.

This chain uses TRBV7-9 with TRBJ2-7; possibly TRBD1 for D (6 bases). Trimming shortened V by 2 bases and J by 1 base, and 12 bases separated the two germline ends. This CDR3 is built from 15 residues. Germline lookup yields CDR1 SEHNR and CDR2 FQNEAQ (reference sequence). The CDR3 DNA reads as TGTGCCAGCAGCTTAATCGGACAGCGGTCCTACGAGCAGTACTTC. Translating it yields CASSLIGQRSYEQYF.

The V gene is TRBV12-3 or TRBV12-4, the J gene TRBJ1-4; D is unclear. Trimming took 6 bases from V and 0 from J, leaving 5 bases between them. CDR3 size: 13 residues. The CDR3 loop reads CASRAATNEKLFF. DNA of the CDR3: TGTGCCAGCAGGGCGGCAACTAATGAAAAACTGTTTTTT.

Here the CDR3 reads CASSPDGGAARTQYF. CDR3 in DNA: TGTGCCAGCAGTCCTGACGGAGGGGCTGCAAGGACCCAGTACTTC. This chain joins TRBV5-6 and TRBJ2-5; a possible D gene is TRBD2 (6 bases). Germline lookup yields CDR1 SGHDT and CDR2 YYEEEE. The CDR3 runs to 15 residues. The V gene lost 5 bases and the J gene lost 7 bases, with 21 bases spanning the gap. Based on the CDR3 plus reference TRBV5-6 and TRBJ2-5, the full variable domain is DAGVTQSPTHLIKTRGQQVTLRCSPKSGHDTVSWYQQALGQGPQFIFQYYEEEERQRGNFPDRFSGHQFPNYSSELNVNALLLGDSALYLCASSPDGGAARTQYFGPGTRLLVL.

The V and J genes are TRBV10-3 and TRBJ1-5, with a possible D match to TRBD1 (6 bases). The CDR3 has 16 amino acids. Germline assignment: CDR1 ENHRY and CDR2 SYGVKD. V was pared by 6 bases and J by 2 bases, with 17 bases between. The CDR3 DNA is TGTGCCATCAGCAATCAATGGACAGACCGCAATCAGCCCCAGCATTTT. This sequence encodes CAISNQWTDRNQPQHF.

The CDR3 nucleotides are TGCAGCGTTGATACAGGGCCCCAAGAGACCCAGTACTTC. Its translation: CSVDTGPQETQYF. This chain links TRBV29-1 with TRBJ2-5; weak D call: TRBD1 (6 bases). Trimming stripped 3 bases from V and 1 base from J, with 9 bases between. The CDR3 is made up of 13 amino acids. Germline V lookup: CDR1 SQVTM, CDR2 ANQGSEA.

The chain couples TRBV6-6 to TRBJ1-5; D is possibly TRBD1 (6 bases). The CDR3 length is 18 residues. Trimming cost V 5 bases and J 6 bases, with 26 bases left between them. Looked up from germline, CDR1 is MNHNY and CDR2 is SVGAGI (reference sequence). DNA for the CDR3: TGTGCCAGCAGTCATCCCCGGGGGGGCGGCCAGGATAGTCAGCCCCAGCATTTT. Translated: CASSHPRGGGQDSQPQHF.

The chain couples TRBV13 to TRBJ1-1; tentative D call: TRBD1 (6 bases). V lost 6 bases to trimming and J lost 3 bases, with 11 bases between them. CDR1 is PRHDT, CDR2 FYEKMQ, per germline (reference sequence). The length of the CDR3 is 13 residues. CDR3 bases: TGTGCCAGCAGGGGGGCGCCGGACACTGAAGCTTTCTTT. The encoded protein is CASRGAPDTEAFF.

This chain uses TRBV19 with TRBJ2-2, with D maybe TRBD1 (5 bases). Trimming removed 3 bases from V and 1 base from J, with 6 bases in between. Germline V gene data show CDR1 as LNHDA and CDR2 as SQIVND (reference sequence). This CDR3 has 14 amino acids. DNA for the CDR3: TGTGCCAGTAGTATGCAGGGGAACACCGGGGAGCTGTTTTTT. It encodes CASSMQGNTGELFF.

V gene TRBV10-3 combines with J gene TRBJ1-1; no reliable D call. This CDR3 has 9 residues. Trimming shortened V by 6 bases and J by 8 bases, and 4 bases separated the two germline ends. Germline CDR1 and CDR2: ENHRY and SYGVKD. CDR3 DNA sequence: TGTGCCATCAGACAAGAAGCTTTCTTT. This encodes CAIRQEAFF.

This chain uses TRBV5-4 with TRBJ2-1; TRBD2 agrees at 7 bases. This CDR3 spans 14 amino acids. CDR1 and CDR2 (germline): SGHNT, YYREEE (reference sequence). The V gene end was trimmed by 5 bases and the J gene end by 7 bases; junction bases not matched to a gene: 9. The CDR3 here is CASSSSGTTNEQFF. In nucleotides, the CDR3 is TGTGCCAGCAGTTCTTCCGGGACTACGAATGAGCAGTTCTTC. Filled out from reference TRBV5-4 and TRBJ2-1, the complete variable domain reads ETGVTQSPTHLIKTRGQQVTLRCSSQSGHNTVSWYQQALGQGPQFIFQYYREEENGRGNFPPRFSGLQFPNYSSELNVNALELDDSALYLCASSSSGTTNEQFFGPGTRLTVL.

The rearrangement joins TRBV18 to TRBJ2-1; possibly TRBD2 for D (5 bases). Deletions cut 3 bases from V and 8 bases from J, with 14 bases between. Germline V gives CDR1 KGHSH, CDR2 LQKENI. The CDR3 is made up of 14 amino acids. The CDR3 region has the DNA TGTGCCAGCTCACCTCTGGACTCCCTGGATGAGCAGTTCTTC. Translating gives CASSPLDSLDEQFF.

This clone was counted a few times. The V gene is TRBV28, the J gene TRBJ1-1; 7 bases align to TRBD1. The CDR3 loop spans 12 amino acids. V shed 4 bases and J 4 bases; nucleotides not matched to a gene: 0. Germline values: CDR1 MDHEN, CDR2 SYDVKM. CDR3 amino acids: CASSSGGTEAFF. The CDR3, as DNA: TGTGCCAGCAGTTCAGGGGGCACTGAAGCTTTCTTT.

The rearrangement joins TRBV7-2 to TRBJ1-2, with 9 bases matching TRBD1. CDR1 is SGHTA and CDR2 is FQGNSA in the germline V gene. The trim removed 6 bases at V and 6 bases at J, leaving 11 bases unmatched. The CDR3 runs to 15 residues. The CDR3 is CASRLYRGRGNGYTF. The DNA for the CDR3 is TGTGCCAGCAGGCTTTACAGGGGGCGAGGTAATGGCTACACCTTC. Supplemented by reference TRBV7-2 and TRBJ1-2, the full variable domain reads GAGVSQSPSNKVTEKGKDVELRCDPISGHTALYWYRQSLGQGLEFLIYFQGNSAPDKSGLPSDRFSAERTGGSVSTLTIQRTQQEDSAVYLCASRLYRGRGNGYTFGSGTRLTVV.

The V and J genes are TRBV19 and TRBJ1-1; D gene unclear. V was trimmed by 3 bases and J by 1 base, leaving 6 bases between them. This CDR3 has 13 amino acids. Germline CDR1 LNHDA, CDR2 SQIVND (reference sequence). The CDR3 coding sequence is TGTGCCAGTAGTATTGAGTCGAACACTGAAGCTTTCTTT. Its translation: CASSIESNTEAFF.

V gene TRBV19 combines with J gene TRBJ1-5, with 7 bases that match TRBD1. V lost 7 bases to trimming and J lost 7 bases; unmatched junction nucleotides: 4. This CDR3 spans 12 amino acids. Germline V gene data show CDR1 as LNHDA and CDR2 as SQIVND (reference sequence). CDR3 DNA sequence: TGTGCCAGTACAGGGGGAAACCAGCCCCAGCATTTT. Its protein product is CASTGGNQPQHF.

This chain links TRBV9 with TRBJ2-2; TRBD1 is a possible D gene (6 bases). The germline gives CDR1 SGDLS, CDR2 YYNGEE. Trimming stripped 4 bases from V and 4 bases from J, with 14 bases between. The CDR3 contains 15 residues. CDR3 amino acids: CASSPRQGGTGELFF. The CDR3 bases are TGTGCCAGCAGCCCCCGGCAAGGGGGCACCGGGGAGCTGTTTTTT.

The chain has TRBV3-1 (or the pseudogene TRBV3-2) and TRBJ1-1, with D uncertain. Trimming cost V 4 bases and J 6 bases, with 12 bases left between them. Germline assignment: CDR1 LGHDT and CDR2 YNNKEL (reference sequence). The CDR3 runs to 13 residues. CDR3 loop: CASSPRGRAEAFF. The CDR3 coding sequence is TGTGCCAGCAGCCCCCGGGGTAGGGCTGAAGCTTTCTTT.

The rearrangement links TRBV4-3 to TRBJ1-2, with a weak D call TRBD1 (5 bases). The CDR3 is 17 residues long. Per germline, CDR1 LGHNA and CDR2 YSLEER. Trimming left V 0 bases short and J 3 bases short, with 17 bases between. The CDR3 loop reads CASSQETLGGADYGYTF. DNA for the CDR3: TGCGCCAGCAGCCAAGAGACTCTGGGAGGGGCTGACTATGGCTACACCTTC.

V and J are TRBV5-1 and TRBJ2-7; weak D call: TRBD1 (6 bases). The CDR3 runs to 15 residues. Germline V lookup: CDR1 SGHRS, CDR2 YFSETQ. Trimming stripped 0 bases from V and 0 bases from J, with 10 bases between. The CDR3 DNA sequence: TGCGCCAGCAGCTTGGCACAGGGTTCCTCCTACGAGCAGTACTTC. Residues: CASSLAQGSSYEQYF.

V and J are TRBV19 and TRBJ2-1, with D hard to call. Germline CDR1 and CDR2: LNHDA and SQIVND (reference sequence). Trimming stripped 0 bases from V and 8 bases from J, with 14 bases between. This CDR3 region has 15 residues. The CDR3 sequence: CASSIDFPAIDEQFF. CDR3 in DNA: TGTGCCAGTAGTATAGATTTCCCCGCGATTGATGAGCAGTTCTTC. The full variable domain, with the rest looked up from reference TRBV19 and TRBJ2-1, is DGGITQSPKYLFRKEGQNVTLSCEQNLNHDAMYWYRQDPGQGLRLIYYSQIVNDFQKGDIAEGYSVSREKKESFPLTVTSAQKNPTAFYLCASSIDFPAIDEQFFGPGTRLTVL.

The genes are TRBV5-1 and TRBJ1-4; 9 bases map to TRBD1. CDR3 length: 14 amino acids. The germline gives CDR1 SGHRS, CDR2 YFSETQ. Trimming took 8 bases from V and 5 from J; bases not matched to a gene: 7. The CDR3 spells CASRLGQGNEKLFF. Written as DNA, the CDR3 is TGCGCCAGTCGTCTCGGACAGGGGAATGAAAAACTGTTTTTT.

This clone was observed a handful of times. The CDR3 sequence is CASSQDTRGFGELFF. DNA for the CDR3: TGCGCCAGCAGCCAGGACACAAGGGGGTTCGGGGAGCTGTTTTTT. The V and J genes are TRBV4-1 and TRBJ2-2, with D tentatively TRBD1 (6 bases). The CDR3 consists of 15 residues. V dropped 3 bases and J dropped 7 bases, with 15 bases sitting between them. The germline V gene encodes CDR1 MGHRA and CDR2 YSYEKL.

This chain connects TRBV6-6 to TRBJ2-7; 9 bases are shared with TRBD1. This CDR3 spans 15 amino acids. J gave up 2 bases and V 6 bases, and 8 bases lay outside the gene matches. CDR1 MNHNY and CDR2 SVGAGI come from the germline V gene (reference sequence). The DNA of the CDR3 is TGTGCCAGCAGCCTCACCGGGACAGGGCCCTACGAGCAGTACTTC. It is translated as CASSLTGTGPYEQYF.

This clone was detected only once. The V and J genes are TRBV28 and TRBJ1-1; tentatively, D is TRBD1 (6 bases). The V end was cut by 5 bases, the J end by 4 bases, with 14 bases between. CDR1 MDHEN and CDR2 SYDVKM come from the germline V gene. The CDR3 consists of 14 residues. CDR3 coding DNA: TGTGCCAGCAGTACAGGGAGGGCCGCCACTGAAGCTTTCTTT. It encodes CASSTGRAATEAFF.

The chain has TRBV15 and TRBJ1-2; no definite D call. The germline V and J ends were trimmed by 0 bases and 8 bases, with 16 bases remaining between them. This CDR3 spans 15 amino acids. Germline V gene lookup returns CDR1 LNHNV and CDR2 YYDKDF (reference sequence). CDR3 bases: TGTGCCACCAGCAGAGATTCCTCGGGATACCTGGGCTACACCTTC. Protein product: CATSRDSSGYLGYTF.

This rearrangement joins TRBV11-2 to TRBJ1-4, with 8 bases matching TRBD1. V lost 2 bases, J lost 8 bases, and 7 bases stayed unmatched. There are 15 residues in the CDR3. Germline V gene lookup returns CDR1 SGHAT and CDR2 FQNNGV. This CDR3 reads CASSLYTGQGEKLFF. In DNA form, the CDR3 reads TGTGCCAGCAGCTTATATACCGGACAGGGAGAAAAACTGTTTTTT.

The chain links TRBV2 to TRBJ2-1; 8 bases map to TRBD1. This CDR3 contains 13 residues. Per germline, CDR1 SNHLY and CDR2 FYNNEI. Trimming cost V 8 bases and J 6 bases; bases outside gene matches: 6. CDR3 region: CASCRTGSNEQFF. CDR3 sequence (DNA): TGTGCCAGCTGCCGGACAGGGAGCAATGAGCAGTTCTTC.